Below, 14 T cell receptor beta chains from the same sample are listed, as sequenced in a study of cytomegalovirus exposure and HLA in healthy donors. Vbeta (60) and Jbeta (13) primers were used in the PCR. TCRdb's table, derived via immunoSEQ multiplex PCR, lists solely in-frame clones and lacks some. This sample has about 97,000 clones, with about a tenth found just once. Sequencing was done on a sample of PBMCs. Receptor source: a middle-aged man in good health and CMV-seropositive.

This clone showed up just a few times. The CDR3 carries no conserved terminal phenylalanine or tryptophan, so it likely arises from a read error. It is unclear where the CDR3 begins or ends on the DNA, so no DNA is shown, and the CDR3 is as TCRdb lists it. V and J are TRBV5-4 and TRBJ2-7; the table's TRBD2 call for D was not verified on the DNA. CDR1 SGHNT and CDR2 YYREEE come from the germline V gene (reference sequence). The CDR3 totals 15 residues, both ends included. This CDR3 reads CASSLRTRGLAGGRG.

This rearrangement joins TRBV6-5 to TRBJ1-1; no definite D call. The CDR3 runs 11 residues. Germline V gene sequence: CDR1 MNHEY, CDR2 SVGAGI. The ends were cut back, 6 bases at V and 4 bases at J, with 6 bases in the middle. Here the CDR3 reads CASRDSTEAFF. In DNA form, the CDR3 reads TGTGCCAGCAGGGACTCCACTGAAGCTTTCTTT.

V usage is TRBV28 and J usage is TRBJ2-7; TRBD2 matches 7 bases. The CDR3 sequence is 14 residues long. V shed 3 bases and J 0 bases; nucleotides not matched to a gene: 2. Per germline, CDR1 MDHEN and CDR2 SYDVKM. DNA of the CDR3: TGTGCCAGCAGTTTCCAGCGGGACTCCTACGAGCAGTACTTC. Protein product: CASSFQRDSYEQYF.

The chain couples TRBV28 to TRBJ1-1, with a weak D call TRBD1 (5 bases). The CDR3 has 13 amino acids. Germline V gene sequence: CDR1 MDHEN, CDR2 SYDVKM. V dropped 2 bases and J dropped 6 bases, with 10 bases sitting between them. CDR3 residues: CASSLTGSAEAFF. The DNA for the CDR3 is TGTGCCAGCAGTTTAACAGGCAGCGCTGAAGCTTTCTTT.

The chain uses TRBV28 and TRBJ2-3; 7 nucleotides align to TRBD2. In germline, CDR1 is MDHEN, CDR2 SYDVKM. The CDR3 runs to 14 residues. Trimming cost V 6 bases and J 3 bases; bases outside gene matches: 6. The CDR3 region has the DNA TGTGCCAGCAGAAAGGCGGGAGAAACAGATACGCAGTATTTT. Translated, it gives CASRKAGETDTQYF.

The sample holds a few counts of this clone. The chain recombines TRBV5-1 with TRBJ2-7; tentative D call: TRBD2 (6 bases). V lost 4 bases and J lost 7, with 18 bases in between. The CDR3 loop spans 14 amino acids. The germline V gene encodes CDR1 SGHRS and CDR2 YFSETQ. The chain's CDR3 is CASSPSGVRWEQYF. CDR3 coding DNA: TGCGCCAGCAGCCCCTCGGGAGTTCGGTGGGAGCAGTACTTC.

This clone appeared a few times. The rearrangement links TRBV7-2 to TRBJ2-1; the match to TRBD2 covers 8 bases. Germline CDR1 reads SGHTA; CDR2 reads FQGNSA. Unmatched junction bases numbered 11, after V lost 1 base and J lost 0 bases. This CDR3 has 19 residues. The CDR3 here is CASSLEGLGGRPSYNEQFF. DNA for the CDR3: TGTGCCAGCAGCTTAGAAGGGCTTGGCGGGAGGCCCTCCTACAATGAGCAGTTCTTC.

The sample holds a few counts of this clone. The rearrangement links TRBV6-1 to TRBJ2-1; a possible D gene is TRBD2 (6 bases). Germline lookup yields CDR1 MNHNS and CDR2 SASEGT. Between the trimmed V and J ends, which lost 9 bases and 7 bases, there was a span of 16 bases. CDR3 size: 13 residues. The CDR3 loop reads CASSGGVNNEQFF. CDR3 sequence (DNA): TGTGCCAGTAGCGGTGGGGTTAATAATGAGCAGTTCTTC.

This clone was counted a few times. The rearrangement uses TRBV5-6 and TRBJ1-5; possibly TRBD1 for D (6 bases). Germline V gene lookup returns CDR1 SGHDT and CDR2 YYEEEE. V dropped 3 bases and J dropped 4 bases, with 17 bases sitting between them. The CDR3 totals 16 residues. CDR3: CASSSGGRGRNQPQHF. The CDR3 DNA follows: TGTGCCAGCAGCTCGGGGGGCAGGGGTCGGAATCAGCCCCAGCATTTT.

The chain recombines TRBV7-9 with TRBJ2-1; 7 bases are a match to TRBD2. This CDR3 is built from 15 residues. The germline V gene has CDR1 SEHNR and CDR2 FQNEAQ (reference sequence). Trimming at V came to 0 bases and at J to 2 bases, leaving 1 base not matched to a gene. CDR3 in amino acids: CASSLAGGAYNEQFF. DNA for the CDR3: TGTGCCAGCAGCTTAGCGGGAGGGGCCTACAATGAGCAGTTCTTC.

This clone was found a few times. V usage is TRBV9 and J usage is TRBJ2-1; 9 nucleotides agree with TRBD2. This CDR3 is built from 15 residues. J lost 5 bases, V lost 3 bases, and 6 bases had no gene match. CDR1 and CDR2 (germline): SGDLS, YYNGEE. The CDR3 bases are TGTGCCAGCAGCGCGGGGGGACTAGCTAACAATGAGCAGTTCTTC. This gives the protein CASSAGGLANNEQFF.

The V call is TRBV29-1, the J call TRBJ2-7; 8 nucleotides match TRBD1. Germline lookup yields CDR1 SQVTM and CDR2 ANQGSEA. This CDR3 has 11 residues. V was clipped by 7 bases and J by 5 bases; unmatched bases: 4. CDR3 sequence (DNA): TGCAGCGCGAACAGGGGGAACGAGCAGTACTTC. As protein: CSANRGNEQYF.

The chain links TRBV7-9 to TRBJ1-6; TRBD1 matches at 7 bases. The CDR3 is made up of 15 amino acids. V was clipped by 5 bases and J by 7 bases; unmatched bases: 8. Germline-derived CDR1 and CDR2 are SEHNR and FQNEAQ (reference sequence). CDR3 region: CASSPSQGPNSPLHF. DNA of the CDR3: TGTGCCAGCAGCCCATCACAGGGGCCAAATTCACCCCTCCACTTT.

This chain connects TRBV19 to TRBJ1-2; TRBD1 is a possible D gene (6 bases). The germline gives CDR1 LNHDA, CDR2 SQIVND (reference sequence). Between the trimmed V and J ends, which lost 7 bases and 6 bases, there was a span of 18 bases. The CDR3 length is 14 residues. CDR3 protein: CASKNVGQGHGYTF. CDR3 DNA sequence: TGTGCCAGTAAGAATGTAGGGCAGGGGCATGGCTACACCTTC.